This TCR beta chain was sequenced in a study of monozygotic twins with cystic fibrosis. Study-level information: Three micrograms of fragmented DNA underwent roughly 15 PCR cycles for library preparation. Study-level points and caveats: Nucleotide-identical clonotype sharing was significantly higher within monozygotic CF twin pairs than between unrelated CF individuals.

The sample holds a few counts of this clone. The antigen remains unidentified. Profiling relied on immunoSEQ multiplex PCR, and the TCRdb table lists in-frame clones only, not all of them. The repertoire has 30,000 to 35,000 clones, approximately 72% of them found once; the top ten carry 0.7% to 1%. V was pared by 5 bases and J by 4 bases, with 8 bases of the junction left unmatched. The CDR3 contains 16 residues. The germline V gene encodes CDR1 SGHRS and CDR2 YFSETQ. The sequenced sample was blood. The J gene is TRBJ2-1, the V gene TRBV5-1; 11 bases are shared with TRBD2. This TCR derives from a girl between 5 and 17 years old with cystic fibrosis. CDR3 DNA sequence: TGCGCCAGCAGTATCGGACTAGCGGGCCGGTACAATGAGCAGTTCTTC. Protein: CASSIGLAGRYNEQFF. The full variable domain, with the rest looked up from reference TRBV5-1 and TRBJ2-1, is KAGVTQTPRYLIKTRGQQVTLSCSPISGHRSVSWYQQTPGQGLQFLFEYFSETQRNKGNFPGRFSGRQFSNSRSEMNVSTLELGDSALYLCASSIGLAGRYNEQFFGPGTRLTVL.